This entry concerns a single T cell receptor (beta chain). The sample originates from a study of blood T cell repertoires in COVID-19. Study at large: Sources were T cells, B-cell-depleted T cells, or PBMCs; the material itself was cDNA or gDNA.

Germline V gives CDR1 KGHSH, CDR2 LQKENI. This CDR3 comprises 15 residues. The J segment lost 4 bases and the V segment lost 4 bases, leaving 5 bases of the junction unmatched. Assay used: immunoSEQ multiplex PCR; TCRdb lists only in-frame clones, some missing. This sample carries 250,000 to 350,000 clones, roughly 87% of them seen once, and the ten largest clones take about 2.2%. The TCR comes from a woman aged 45 to 65 who had recovered from COVID-19. The genes are TRBV18 and TRBJ1-2, with 11 bases aligning to TRBD1. The sequencing sample was made of peripheral blood. The DNA for the CDR3 is TGTGCCAGCTCACGCGGACAGGGGGCAGTCTATGGCTACACCTTC. Its protein is CASSRGQGAVYGYTF.